One sample yielded the 10 T cell receptor beta chains listed below, sequenced in a study of T-cell reconstitution after alpha-beta-depleted transplantation in children. Unique molecular identifiers featured in how the TCRbeta library was prepared. TCRdb reprocessed the PCR reads with MiXCR, giving one entry per CDR3 protein. This sample has a few hundred thousand distinct CDR3 sequences, with around 20% found just once. The sequences come from PBMCs from the stem cell graft donor, collected from the stem cell graft. The receptor source for this set is a human donor who donated a stem cell graft to a child with acute lymphoblastic leukemia.

This clonotype has a count of ten or more. The chain joins TRBV5-1 to TRBJ2-7, with 7 positions matching TRBD1. Germline CDR1 SGHRS, CDR2 YFSETQ. This CDR3 spans 14 amino acids. V lost 4 bases, J lost 2 bases, and 6 bases stayed unmatched. CDR3 coding DNA: TGCGCCAGCAGCATCCGGACAGGAGCCTACGAGCAGTACTTC. Its translation: CASSIRTGAYEQYF.

The rearrangement joins TRBV2 to TRBJ2-1; 7 bases map to TRBD2. Trimming at V came to 6 bases and at J to 3 bases, leaving 11 bases not matched to a gene. Germline V gene sequence: CDR1 SNHLY, CDR2 FYNNEI. The CDR3 totals 16 residues. CDR3 residues: CASRVIGGSGYNEQFF. DNA of the CDR3: TGTGCCAGCAGGGTCATCGGCGGGAGTGGCTACAATGAGCAGTTCTTC.

The rearrangement links TRBV7-2 to TRBJ2-5; 10 bases are shared with TRBD1. The CDR3 has 17 residues. Germline CDR1 and CDR2: SGHTA and FQGNSA. V lost 3 bases to trimming and J lost 4 bases; unmatched junction nucleotides: 11. The CDR3 is CASSFGGLRDRGETQYF. In DNA, the CDR3 is TGTGCCAGCAGCTTCGGGGGCCTGAGGGACAGGGGAGAGACCCAGTACTTC.

This chain connects TRBV7-9 to TRBJ1-3, with a possible D match to TRBD1 (5 bases). CDR3 size: 14 residues. CDR1 and CDR2 from the germline V gene are SEHNR and FQNEAQ (reference sequence). The V gene lost 8 bases and the J gene lost 0 bases, with 11 bases spanning the gap. CDR3 nucleotide sequence: TGTGCCAGCCGGTATCAGGGCTCTGGAAACACCATATATTTT. It encodes CASRYQGSGNTIYF.

This clonotype turned up a few times. V and J are TRBV3-1 and TRBJ2-6; D call uncertain. The CDR3 runs 19 residues. Trimming pared 0 bases from V and 0 bases from J, leaving 15 bases between. Germline-derived CDR1 and CDR2 are LGHDT and YNNKEL (reference sequence). The DNA of the CDR3 is TGTGCCAGCAGCCAAGAGTTGGGCAGATCTAGCTCTGGGGCCAACGTCCTGACTTTC. As protein: CASSQELGRSSSGANVLTF.

The J gene is TRBJ1-5, the V gene TRBV20-1; maybe TRBD1 (5 bases). Trimming left V 0 bases short and J 3 bases short, with 9 bases between. The CDR3 totals 14 residues. Germline CDR1 reads DFQATT; CDR2 reads SNEGSKA (reference sequence). The CDR3 loop is CSARDLGVNQPQHF. The CDR3 coding sequence is TGCAGTGCTAGAGATTTGGGGGTCAATCAGCCCCAGCATTTT.

The chain employs TRBV29-1 and TRBJ1-1; perhaps TRBD1 as D (5 bases). V lost 1 base, J lost 1 base, and 7 bases lay in between. Germline V gene sequence: CDR1 SQVTM, CDR2 ANQGSEA. This CDR3 is built from 13 residues. The CDR3 bases are TGCAGCGTTGAAGCAGGGACGAACACTGAAGCTTTCTTT. Protein: CSVEAGTNTEAFF. The whole variable domain, remainder taken from reference TRBV29-1 and TRBJ1-1, is SAVISQKPSRDICQRGTSLTIQCQVDSQVTMMFWYRQQPGQSLTLIATANQGSEATYESGFVIDKFPISRPNLTFSTLTVSNMSPEDSSIYLCSVEAGTNTEAFFGQGTRLTVV.

The chain uses TRBV21-1 and TRBJ1-3. TRBV21-1 is tagged as a pseudogene. The CDR3 has 19 residues. The CDR3 spells CASSKRVPGGGSGGNTIYF. In DNA, the CDR3 is TGTGCCAGCAGCAAACGAGTCCCTGGGGGGGGTTCGGGTGGAAACACCATATATTTT.

This rearrangement joins TRBV5-1 to TRBJ2-7; 8 nucleotides match TRBD2. V lost 2 bases and J lost 8; bases outside the gene matches: 15. This CDR3 region has 16 residues. Germline loops: CDR1 SGHRS, CDR2 YFSETQ. The CDR3 nucleotides are TGCGCCAGCAGCTTAGCGGGAGAGGCCCTTCAATATAAGCAGTACTTC. This translates into CASSLAGEALQYKQYF.

V and J are TRBV15 and TRBJ1-5, with D hard to call. The CDR3 extends over 13 amino acids. Per germline, CDR1 LNHNV and CDR2 YYDKDF (reference sequence). V lost 3 bases and J lost 2, with 5 bases in between. CDR3 in amino acids: CATSRQGNQPQHF. CDR3 nucleotides: TGTGCCACCAGCAGGCAGGGCAATCAGCCCCAGCATTTT.